A single sample is the source of the 7 T cell receptor beta chains below, sequenced in a study of cytomegalovirus exposure and HLA in healthy donors. PCR amplification relied on 60 Vbeta primers (plus 13 Jbeta primers). Profiling relied on immunoSEQ multiplex PCR, and the TCRdb table lists in-frame clones only, not all of them. The table lists about 110,000 clones, roughly 79% of them singletons, with about 7.7% in the top ten. The sequenced material came from PBMCs. The receptors originated from a woman in her 50s in good health and CMV-seropositive.

V is TRBV7-6 and J is TRBJ2-3, with 7 bases lining up with TRBD1. There are 14 residues in the CDR3. Germline CDR1 and CDR2: SGHVS and FNYEAQ. The J segment lost 7 bases and the V segment lost 0 bases, leaving 4 bases of the junction unmatched. The CDR3 bases are TGTGCCAGCAGCTTAGCGGGACAGCGCCATACGCAGTATTTT. It is translated as CASSLAGQRHTQYF.

This chain joins TRBV2 and TRBJ1-5; no clear D. Germline assignment: CDR1 SNHLY and CDR2 FYNNEI. The CDR3 contains 15 residues. With 3 bases removed from V and 5 bases from J, the gap between germline ends came to 14 bases. The CDR3: CASSDLRGDYQPQHF. CDR3 nucleotide sequence: TGTGCCAGCAGTGACCTCCGGGGAGATTATCAGCCCCAGCATTTT.

The genes are TRBV7-6 and TRBJ2-3; perhaps TRBD2 as D (5 bases). CDR3 length: 14 amino acids. Germline V CDR1 and CDR2: SGHVS, FNYEAQ. Trimming removed 5 bases at V and 5 bases at J, with 14 bases between. The CDR3 DNA sequence: TGTGCCAGCAGCCGTACGGGGATCGGAGATACGCAGTATTTT. Amino acids: CASSRTGIGDTQYF.

The chain couples TRBV2 to TRBJ2-4; 7 positions agree with TRBD2. The CDR3 runs to 13 residues. Germline loops: CDR1 SNHLY, CDR2 FYNNEI. V dropped 4 bases and J dropped 9; count of bases not matched to a gene: 6. CDR3 in DNA: TGTGCCAGCAGTGGGACTAGGGACGGCATTCAGTACTTC. This translates into CASSGTRDGIQYF.

The chain is built from TRBV6-1 and TRBJ2-5; D perhaps matches TRBD2 (6 bases). The germline V and J ends were trimmed by 7 bases and 5 bases, with 17 bases remaining between them. This CDR3 spans 14 amino acids. The V gene's germline CDR1 is MNHNS and CDR2 SASEGT. The CDR3 coding sequence is TGTGCCAGCACCCCAAGGACCGGAGGGGAGACCCAGTACTTC. Its translation is CASTPRTGGETQYF.

The chain carries TRBV2 and TRBJ2-3; maybe TRBD2 (6 bases). Trimming cost V 6 bases and J 5 bases, with 18 bases left between them. This CDR3 region has 15 residues. In germline, CDR1 is SNHLY, CDR2 FYNNEI. As DNA, the CDR3 is TGTGCCAGCAGCCCTGGCGGGACCGCCGTAGATACGCAGTATTTT. Protein product: CASSPGGTAVDTQYF.

The chain links TRBV5-1 to TRBJ1-1; 11 nucleotides align to TRBD1. Germline lookup yields CDR1 SGHRS and CDR2 YFSETQ. V lost 4 bases, J lost 10 bases, and 6 bases stayed unmatched. This CDR3 comprises 13 residues. Written as DNA, the CDR3 is TGCGCCAGCAGCCCGGGACAGGGGGTCCCAGCTTTCTTT. Residues: CASSPGQGVPAFF.